This TCR beta chain comes out of a study of T-cell memory formation after mild COVID-19. In the study overall: The TCR clusters were mostly specific to one donor.

The authors produced TCR alpha and TCR beta cDNA libraries with sample barcodes and UMIs by 5'RACE using constant-segment primers. TCRdb fed the 5' RACE reads into MiXCR, producing one record per CDR3 protein. The table includes hundreds of thousands of distinct CDR3 sequences, about 15% detected once. Broader study findings: Contracting CD8+ clones were enriched in EMRA, CD4+ mainly in CM and EM. Clonal second-wave expansions that peaked on day 37 had unconfirmed SARS-CoV-2 specificity.

Germline-derived CDR1 and CDR2 are MGHRA and YSYEKL. This CDR3 has 14 residues. J gave up 9 bases and V 2 bases, and 6 bases lay outside the gene matches. This clonotype was seen only a few times. Its matching antigen is unknown. Sequenced input: PBMCs or a T cell subset sorted from them (not recorded which). The chain couples TRBV4-1 to TRBJ2-1; 8 bases fit TRBD1. This sequence originates from a man aged 18 to 29 who had mild COVID-19 (a few samples of this study predate the infection). Cell type and time point are not known. In nucleotides, the CDR3 is TGCGCCAGCAGCCAACCCGGACAGGGAAGTGAGCAGTTCTTC. Its translation is CASSQPGQGSEQFF.